The 9 T cell receptor beta chains in this list originate from one sample, sequenced in a study of quantifying T cell responses using KT2 cells. Across the whole study: RNA was reverse transcribed with TCR alpha and beta constant-region primers.

Each cDNA got a UMI-containing oligo ligated at its 3' end. An equimolar mix of RC1.1 and RC1.2 primed the beta chain across TRBC1 and TRBC2. Each CDR3 protein is one row after TCRdb ran MiXCR on the UMI-ligation and nested PCR reads. This table holds 25,000 to 40,000 distinct CDR3 sequences, 10% found once. The sequenced sample consisted of PBMCs spiked with cells of the T cell clone KT2. The source is a human donor.

The chain joins TRBV5-1 to TRBJ2-7, with 7 bases fitting TRBD2. Unmatched junction bases numbered 4, after V lost 0 bases and J lost 1 base. The CDR3 consists of 15 residues. CDR1 is SGHRS and CDR2 is YFSETQ in the germline V gene. The CDR3 is CASSLDGGTSYEQYF. As DNA, the CDR3 is TGCGCCAGCAGCTTGGACGGGGGGACTTCCTACGAGCAGTACTTC.

This clonotype was picked up a small number of times. The rearrangement uses TRBV20-1 and TRBJ2-1; 14 nucleotides align to TRBD2. Germline trimming cut 4 bases from V and 1 base from J; bases unmatched to any gene: 6. CDR3 size: 17 residues. Germline assignment: CDR1 DFQATT and CDR2 SNEGSKA (reference sequence). CDR3 in amino acids: CSAKTSGRAASYNEQFF. CDR3 nucleotide sequence: TGCAGTGCTAAGACTAGCGGGAGGGCCGCGTCCTACAATGAGCAGTTCTTC.

This clonotype has only a few counts. A much larger clonotype is one base distant, so this may be a read error. The rearrangement joins TRBV6-4 to TRBJ2-2; no clear D gene. The V end lost 2 bases, the J end lost 1 base, and 2 bases lay between the germline ends. The CDR3 runs 13 residues. Germline loops: CDR1 MRHNA, CDR2 SNTAGT. The CDR3 region is CASSDRNTGELFF. CDR3 nucleotides: TGTGCCAGCAGTGACAGGAACACCGGGGAGCTGTTTTTT.

The chain uses TRBV4-1 and TRBJ2-5; tentatively, D is TRBD1 (6 bases). CDR3 length: 15 amino acids. Trimming pared 5 bases from V and 3 bases from J, leaving 16 bases between. Germline CDR1 reads MGHRA; CDR2 reads YSYEKL. The CDR3: CASSKQTGREETQYF. DNA of the CDR3: TGCGCCAGCAGCAAACAGACAGGACGAGAAGAGACCCAGTACTTC.

This clonotype was counted many times. The chain recombines TRBV7-2 with TRBJ2-7; tentatively, D is TRBD2 (6 bases). V gave up 5 bases and J gave up 0 bases, with 14 bases separating them. This CDR3 has 15 amino acids. CDR1 and CDR2 from the germline V gene are SGHTA and FQGNSA. CDR3 sequence reads: CASSRGGADSYEQYF. CDR3 in DNA: TGTGCCAGCAGCCGCGGCGGGGCGGACTCCTACGAGCAGTACTTC.

This clonotype occurred many times. The chain combines TRBV4-1 with TRBJ2-7; D call uncertain. Germline V gene lookup returns CDR1 MGHRA and CDR2 YSYEKL. Trimming removed 0 bases from V and 3 bases from J, with 15 bases in between. The CDR3 length is 16 residues. Written as DNA, the CDR3 is TGCGCCAGCAGCCAAGATCCACGGTCGTATGGCTACGAGCAGTACTTC. Protein: CASSQDPRSYGYEQYF.

This clonotype was seen many times. The gene calls are TRBV7-9 and TRBJ1-1; 9 bases map to TRBD1. Trimming removed 3 bases from V and 5 bases from J; junction bases left unmatched: 4. CDR1 is SEHNR and CDR2 is FQNEAQ in the germline V gene (reference sequence). This CDR3 spans 14 amino acids. CDR3: CASSLGQGHTEAFF. CDR3 DNA sequence: TGTGCCAGCAGCTTGGGACAGGGTCATACTGAAGCTTTCTTT.

The table lists this clonotype with a few counts. This CDR3 is CASSQDGTGDTEAFF. CDR3 nucleotides: TGTGCCAGCAGCCAAGACGGGACGGGGGACACTGAAGCTTTCTTT. The rearrangement joins TRBV3-1 to TRBJ1-1; D possibly corresponds to TRBD1 (5 bases). Trimming removed 0 bases at V and 3 bases at J, with 11 bases between. Germline V gene lookup returns CDR1 LGHDT and CDR2 YNNKEL (reference sequence). This CDR3 contains 15 residues.

This clonotype was counted a few times. This chain uses TRBV2 with TRBJ2-7; D ambiguous. CDR1 SNHLY and CDR2 FYNNEI come from the germline V gene. V was clipped by 5 bases and J by 7 bases, with 9 bases between them. The CDR3 runs to 11 residues. CDR3 loop: CASSFSREQYF. CDR3 DNA sequence: TGTGCCAGCAGTTTCTCGAGGGAGCAGTACTTC. Variable domain in full (rest from reference TRBV2 and TRBJ2-7): EPEVTQTPSHQVTQMGQEVILRCVPISNHLYFYWYRQILGQKVEFLVSFYNNEISEKSEIFDDQFSVERPDGSNFTLKIRSTKLEDSAMYFCASSFSREQYFGPGTRLTVT.